Below are 11 T cell receptor beta chains sequenced from a single sample in a study of blood T cell repertoires in COVID-19. Here immunoSEQ multiplex PCR was the method, and the copy in TCRdb shows in-frame clones only, minus some. Seen here are around 100,000 clones, about 87% observed once, and the top ten hold 10% to 15%. The sequenced material came from peripheral blood. All receptors derive from a human donor in a cohort sampled during active or convalescent COVID-19.

This clone is a singleton in its sample. This chain links TRBV20-1 with TRBJ2-7; weak D call: TRBD1 (5 bases). The CDR3 runs 14 residues. Germline V lookup: CDR1 DFQATT, CDR2 SNEGSKA (reference sequence). Trimming stripped 3 bases from V and 5 bases from J, with 17 bases between. CDR3 bases: TGCAGTGCTAGTTCAATGTTGGGGCGAAACGAGCAGTACTTC. It translates to CSASSMLGRNEQYF.

The V and J genes are TRBV7-9 and TRBJ2-7; D perhaps matches TRBD2 (5 bases). CDR3 length: 14 residues. The V end lost 5 bases, the J end lost 0 bases, and 11 bases lay between the germline ends. Germline CDR1 and CDR2: SEHNR and FQNEAQ (reference sequence). The CDR3 bases are TGTGCCAGCAGCGCCTCCCGGGGCTCCTACGAGCAGTACTTC. It translates to CASSASRGSYEQYF.

The gene calls are TRBV19 and TRBJ2-5, with 7 bases that match TRBD1. The CDR3 runs 16 residues. CDR1 is LNHDA, CDR2 SQIVND, per germline (reference sequence). V dropped 4 bases and J dropped 2; count of bases not matched to a gene: 10. The CDR3 spells CASSTRPGTVQETQYF. The DNA of the CDR3 is TGTGCCAGTAGTACTCGTCCCGGGACAGTACAAGAGACCCAGTACTTC.

This rearrangement joins TRBV11-2 to TRBJ1-1; D is unclear. The CDR3 is 13 residues long. CDR1 SGHAT and CDR2 FQNNGV come from the germline V gene. V was pared by 7 bases and J by 0 bases, with 9 bases between. The CDR3 loop is CASTFAVNTEAFF. The DNA of the CDR3 is TGTGCCAGCACCTTCGCAGTGAACACTGAAGCTTTCTTT.

The chain uses TRBV5-8 and TRBJ1-1; no reliable D call. This CDR3 has 14 amino acids. The germline gives CDR1 SGHTS, CDR2 YDEGEE. The ends were cut back, 2 bases at V and 2 bases at J, with 10 bases in the middle. CDR3 sequence: CASSFVRGNTEAFF. DNA of the CDR3: TGTGCCAGCAGCTTCGTTCGGGGTAACACTGAAGCTTTCTTT.

The chain links TRBV6-6 to TRBJ2-7; D is possibly TRBD2 (6 bases). V was clipped by 9 bases and J by 3 bases, with 12 bases between them. Germline CDR1 reads MNHNY; CDR2 reads SVGAGI (reference sequence). The CDR3 is 12 amino acids. The chain's CDR3 is CARGGPYYEQYF. The CDR3 DNA reads TGTGCCAGGGGAGGTCCCTACTACGAGCAGTACTTC.

The gene calls are TRBV6-5 and TRBJ2-7, with a weak D call TRBD2 (5 bases). Trimming took 6 bases from V and 3 from J, leaving 15 bases between them. The CDR3 spans 14 residues. The germline V gene has CDR1 MNHEY and CDR2 SVGAGI. This CDR3 reads CASSLVRGRYEQYF. The CDR3 DNA is TGTGCCAGCAGCCTAGTACGAGGGCGCTACGAGCAGTACTTC.

The rearrangement joins TRBV11-2 to TRBJ2-5, with D possibly TRBD1 on 6 matching bases. This CDR3 has 15 residues. CDR1 and CDR2 from the germline V gene are SGHAT and FQNNGV. V lost 2 bases, J lost 1 base, and 11 bases lay in between. The CDR3 DNA follows: TGTGCCAGCAGCTTAACTCCAGGGGTCCAAGAGACCCAGTACTTC. Its translation is CASSLTPGVQETQYF.

The V and J genes are TRBV7-3 and TRBJ2-7; D may be TRBD1 (6 bases). Trimming cost V 2 bases and J 7 bases, with 12 bases left between them. Per the germline V gene, CDR1 is SGHTA and CDR2 is FQGTGA. This CDR3 contains 13 residues. CDR3 DNA: TGTGCCAGCAGCTTACTTCCAGGGGTAGAGCAGTACTTC. Translated, it gives CASSLLPGVEQYF.

The chain is built from TRBV7-2 and TRBJ1-3; the D is unclear. Trimming removed 1 base at V and 0 bases at J, with 10 bases between. Looked up from germline, CDR1 is SGHTA and CDR2 is FQGNSA. The CDR3 has 16 residues. The CDR3 protein is CASSLGQAFSGNTIYF. CDR3 DNA: TGTGCCAGCAGCTTAGGGCAGGCTTTCTCTGGAAACACCATATATTTT. The full variable domain, in which reference TRBV7-2 and TRBJ1-3 provide the parts outside the CDR3, is GAGVSQSPSNKVTEKGKDVELRCDPISGHTALYWYRQSLGQGLEFLIYFQGNSAPDKSGLPSDRFSAERTGGSVSTLTIQRTQQEDSAVYLCASSLGQAFSGNTIYFGEGSWLTVV.

The gene calls are TRBV7-3 and TRBJ2-7; D remains unclear. Trimming shortened V by 5 bases and J by 2 bases, and 7 bases separated the two germline ends. The CDR3 has 12 amino acids. Germline CDR1 is SGHTA and CDR2 is FQGTGA. The CDR3 sequence: CASSPDTYEQYF. The CDR3 DNA is TGTGCCAGCAGCCCTGACACCTACGAGCAGTACTTC.